This entry describes one T cell receptor (beta chain). Sequencing was performed with immunoSEQ multiplex PCR; in TCRdb, only in-frame clones are kept and a portion is missing. The sample holds 35,000 or so clones; 70% to 90% are singletons and the top ten take just over 0.55%. This specimen belongs to a study of T cell changes during pregnancy in multiple sclerosis. V lost 0 bases and J lost 7; bases outside the gene matches: 8. Per germline, CDR1 WSHSY and CDR2 SAAADI. The CDR3 totals 16 residues. The chain couples TRBV10-2 to TRBJ2-7; 11 bases match TRBD1. Sequencing used CD4+ T cells from peripheral blood mononuclear cells, obtained in the first trimester of pregnancy. The TCR was taken from a female donor with multiple sclerosis, enrolled in a pregnancy study. DNA for the CDR3: TGCGCCAGCAGTGAGTCGAGAGGACAGGGGGCTCGGGAGCAGTACTTC. Its translation is CASSESRGQGAREQYF.